Below are 29 T cell receptor beta chains sequenced from a single sample in a study of blood T cell repertoires in COVID-19. This table comes from immunoSEQ multiplex PCR, and its TCRdb copy is limited to in-frame clones, with some not included. The sample has a few hundred thousand clones; approximately 80% are singletons. Material for sequencing was peripheral blood. The receptor source for this set is a human donor in a cohort sampled during active COVID-19.

The V call is TRBV24-1, the J call TRBJ2-5, with 7 bases lining up with TRBD2. This CDR3 contains 13 residues. V lost 1 base and J lost 9; bases outside the gene matches: 4. Germline CDR1 is KGHDR and CDR2 is SFDVKD. CDR3 nucleotides: TGTGCCACCAGTGATTTAGGCCGGGGGGCCCAGTACTTC. Its translation: CATSDLGRGAQYF.

CDR3 nucleotides: TGTGCCAGCAGCTTAGAATCCAACAGAGCTGGCTACACCTTC. This encodes CASSLESNRAGYTF. The rearrangement uses TRBV7-2 and TRBJ1-2; no firm D call. V lost 1 base and J 7 bases, leaving 13 bases between the germline ends. The CDR3 runs to 14 residues. Germline assignment: CDR1 SGHTA and CDR2 FQGNSA.

In this sample, this clone turned up a few times. The rearrangement uses TRBV7-2 and TRBJ1-5, with D unresolved. V was clipped by 4 bases and J by 0 bases, with 4 bases between them. CDR1 and CDR2 from the germline V gene are SGHTA and FQGNSA. The CDR3 has 13 residues. CDR3 nucleotide sequence: TGTGCCAGCAGCTATCATAGCAATCAGCCCCAGCATTTT. This translates into CASSYHSNQPQHF.

This chain links TRBV11-3 with TRBJ2-2, with D unresolved. Germline lookup yields CDR1 SGHNT and CDR2 YENEEA. There are 13 residues in the CDR3. The V and J ends lost 2 bases and 7 bases respectively, with 8 bases between them. The CDR3 region is CASSLTANGELFF. In nucleotides, the CDR3 is TGTGCCAGCAGCTTAACCGCGAACGGGGAGCTGTTTTTT.

The chain links TRBV24-1 to TRBJ2-5, with 9 bases that match TRBD2. CDR1 and CDR2 from the germline V gene are KGHDR and SFDVKD. The CDR3 extends over 15 amino acids. The trim removed 5 bases at V and 4 bases at J, leaving 7 bases unmatched. CDR3 sequence reads: CATSGASGTRETQYF. The CDR3 coding sequence is TGTGCCACCAGTGGCGCTAGCGGGACCCGAGAGACCCAGTACTTC.

The chain employs TRBV6-2 or TRBV6-3 and TRBJ2-7, with D maybe TRBD1 (5 bases). V lost 2 bases and J lost 1, with 12 bases in between. CDR3 size: 15 residues. Germline values: CDR1 MNHEY, CDR2 SVGEGT. The CDR3 DNA reads as TGTGCCAGCAGTTACCCGAGCAGGGATTCCTACGAGCAGTACTTC. This encodes CASSYPSRDSYEQYF.

The chain has TRBV28 and TRBJ1-2; D unresolved. The length of the CDR3 is 13 residues. Trimming stripped 7 bases from V and 6 bases from J, with 15 bases between. Germline V lookup: CDR1 MDHEN, CDR2 SYDVKM. CDR3 coding DNA: TGTGCCAGCAACCCGGGCGGGATGGATGGCTACACCTTC. It translates to CASNPGGMDGYTF.

This clone was counted only a few times. This chain connects TRBV28 to TRBJ1-2, with 8 nucleotides matching TRBD1. With 5 bases clipped from V and 8 bases from J, the junction kept 10 bases outside the gene matches. Germline assignment: CDR1 MDHEN and CDR2 SYDVKM. The CDR3 contains 14 residues. The CDR3 coding sequence is TGTGCCAGCAGTCCCCCGACAGGGGCGGAAGGCTACACCTTC. As protein: CASSPPTGAEGYTF.

This sequence joins TRBV5-4 and TRBJ1-6; 7 bases fit TRBD1. After removal of 5 bases from V and 6 bases from J, the junction contained 8 bases not matched to a gene. CDR3 size: 15 residues. CDR1 and CDR2 from the germline V gene are SGHNT and YYREEE (reference sequence). CDR3 sequence: CASRSRDRTNSPLHF. Written as DNA, the CDR3 is TGTGCCAGCAGGTCCCGGGACAGAACTAATTCACCCCTCCACTTT.

The CDR3 loop is CASSQAGGLGYEQYF. CDR3 in DNA: TGTGCCAGCAGCCAAGCTGGGGGACTGGGCTACGAGCAGTACTTC. This chain links TRBV3-1 (or the pseudogene TRBV3-2) with TRBJ2-7; TRBD2 is a possible D gene (6 bases). With 1 base removed from V and 3 bases from J, the gap between germline ends came to 13 bases. Germline V gene sequence: CDR1 LGHDT, CDR2 YNNKEL (reference sequence). The CDR3 has 15 amino acids.

The rearrangement joins TRBV11-2 to TRBJ1-5; D might be TRBD1 (6 bases). The length of the CDR3 is 15 residues. CDR1 and CDR2 (germline): SGHAT, FQNNGV. Between the trimmed V and J ends, which lost 1 base and 5 bases, there was a span of 12 bases. The CDR3 is CASSLGWGHDQPQHF. In DNA form, the CDR3 reads TGTGCCAGCAGCTTAGGTTGGGGGCACGATCAGCCCCAGCATTTT.

V gene TRBV29-1 combines with J gene TRBJ1-2; the D gene is possibly TRBD1 (6 bases). V lost 4 bases and J 0 bases, leaving 9 bases between the germline ends. Germline lookup yields CDR1 SQVTM and CDR2 ANQGSEA. CDR3 length: 13 amino acids. The DNA for the CDR3 is TGCAGCGTTGGACAGGATTCTAACTATGGCTACACCTTC. Protein product: CSVGQDSNYGYTF.

The gene calls are TRBV28 and TRBJ2-1; 7 nucleotides line up with TRBD2. Germline V CDR1 and CDR2: MDHEN, SYDVKM. The CDR3 spans 13 residues. The ends lost 5 bases at V and 15 bases at J; junction bases unmatched: 13. The CDR3 protein is CASSAGAPSFAFF. CDR3 bases: TGTGCCAGCAGTGCGGGAGCCCCTTCGTTCGCGTTCTTC.

The rearrangement links TRBV27 to TRBJ1-2, with D possibly matching TRBD1 (5 bases). CDR1 and CDR2 from the germline V gene are MNHEY and SMNVEV (reference sequence). The V gene lost 2 bases and the J gene lost 6 bases, with 10 bases spanning the gap. The CDR3 extends over 13 amino acids. CDR3 in DNA: TGTGCCAGCAGTTTACGGCAGGGCGATGGCTACACCTTC. Its translation: CASSLRQGDGYTF.

The chain recombines TRBV7-2 with TRBJ2-1, with D uncertain. V was shortened by 0 bases and J by 5 bases, with 8 bases between the two germline ends. Germline loops: CDR1 SGHTA, CDR2 FQGNSA. The CDR3 contains 14 residues. The DNA for the CDR3 is TGTGCCAGCAGCTTAGCGTACAGAGACAATGAGCAGTTCTTC. It encodes CASSLAYRDNEQFF.

This chain connects TRBV7-8 to TRBJ1-5; D is perhaps TRBD1 (6 bases). Looked up from germline, CDR1 is SGHVS and CDR2 is FQNEAQ. CDR3 length equals 14 residues. V lost 3 bases, J lost 3 bases, and 9 bases lay in between. CDR3 nucleotides: TGTGCCAGCAGCTTGGACAGACTCAATCAGCCCCAGCATTTT. It codes for CASSLDRLNQPQHF.

This clone was counted once. The CDR3 reads CASSLAGSYGYTF. The CDR3 region has the DNA TGTGCCAGCAGCTTAGCCGGTAGCTATGGCTACACCTTC. The V and J genes are TRBV7-2 and TRBJ1-2; D remains unclear. The germline V gene encodes CDR1 SGHTA and CDR2 FQGNSA. The CDR3 spans 13 residues. V was shortened by 0 bases and J by 4 bases, with 6 bases between the two germline ends.

As for this clone: Other DNA sequences from this sample encode an identical CDR3 as well. The chain joins TRBV5-4 to TRBJ2-5; D not resolved. The CDR3 sequence is 12 residues long. Germline lookup yields CDR1 SGHNT and CDR2 YYREEE (reference sequence). Trimming removed 4 bases at V and 2 bases at J, with 6 bases between. The CDR3 DNA sequence: TGTGCCAGCAGCCCCAGTCAAGAGACCCAGTACTTC. As protein: CASSPSQETQYF.

The genes are TRBV28 and TRBJ1-2, with D unclear. V lost 8 bases and J lost 1, with 8 bases in between. Germline V gene lookup returns CDR1 MDHEN and CDR2 SYDVKM. The CDR3 sequence is 12 residues long. The CDR3: CASLDRNYGYTF. CDR3 DNA sequence: TGTGCCAGCCTAGATCGTAACTATGGCTACACCTTC.

A single count supports this clone. The chain links TRBV5-5 to TRBJ1-5; D remains ambiguous. Trimming removed 1 base from V and 3 bases from J, with 8 bases in between. Per the germline V gene, CDR1 is SGHKS and CDR2 is YYEKEE (reference sequence). The CDR3 loop spans 14 amino acids. The CDR3, as DNA: TGTGCCAGCAGCTTGTTACAGTTCAATCAGCCCCAGCATTTT. This gives the protein CASSLLQFNQPQHF.

The chain carries TRBV10-2 and TRBJ2-3; 7 positions agree with TRBD2. This CDR3 has 14 residues. The V and J ends lost 8 bases and 3 bases, in that order; junction bases with no gene match: 8. From germline, CDR1 is WSHSY and CDR2 SAAADI. The DNA of the CDR3 is TGCGCCAGCCGGGGGGAAGGGAGGACAGATACGCAGTATTTT. This sequence encodes CASRGEGRTDTQYF.

This clone was recorded a few times. This chain joins TRBV6-5 and TRBJ1-2, with D possibly TRBD1 on 5 matching bases. The V end lost 6 bases, the J end lost 6 bases, and 17 bases lay between the germline ends. In germline, CDR1 is MNHEY, CDR2 SVGAGI. The CDR3 is 14 amino acids. CDR3 sequence: CASSDWGGGDGYTF. The CDR3 DNA reads as TGTGCCAGCAGCGACTGGGGGGGAGGAGATGGCTACACCTTC.

This chain uses TRBV5-1 with TRBJ1-2; no clear D gene. V lost 1 base to trimming and J lost 7 bases, with 11 bases between them. This CDR3 spans 13 amino acids. The germline V gene encodes CDR1 SGHRS and CDR2 YFSETQ. The CDR3, as DNA: TGCGCCAGCAGCTTGTCCCAGGAAGGTGGCTACACCTTC. As protein: CASSLSQEGGYTF.

This sequence joins TRBV10-1 and TRBJ2-1; weak D call: TRBD2 (6 bases). Trimming stripped 9 bases from V and 0 bases from J, with 15 bases between. The length of the CDR3 is 15 residues. Germline CDR1 and CDR2: WNHNN and SYGVQD (reference sequence). The CDR3 region has the DNA TGCGCCAGAGCCAGCGGGTGTATCTCCTACAATGAGCAGTTCTTC. As protein: CARASGCISYNEQFF.

This rearrangement joins TRBV19 to TRBJ1-1; D is possibly TRBD1 (5 bases). Germline V gene sequence: CDR1 LNHDA, CDR2 SQIVND (reference sequence). V shed 5 bases and J shed 0 bases, with 13 bases lying between them. The CDR3 runs 15 residues. The CDR3 region has the DNA TGTGCCAGTAGTGTATTGACAGCCATGAACACTGAAGCTTTCTTT. Its protein is CASSVLTAMNTEAFF.

The CDR3 spells CASSQEGTGGVGYTF. DNA for the CDR3: TGCGCCAGCAGCCAAGAGGGAACCGGGGGAGTTGGCTACACCTTC. The chain is built from TRBV4-3 and TRBJ1-2; a weak D match, TRBD1 (5 bases). V lost 0 bases and J 7 bases, leaving 15 bases between the germline ends. The CDR3 covers 15 residues. CDR1 and CDR2 from the germline V gene are LGHNA and YSLEER.

V gene TRBV4-3 combines with J gene TRBJ2-7; TRBD2 agrees at 9 bases. Trimming at V came to 1 base and at J to 3 bases, leaving 7 bases not matched to a gene. The CDR3 length is 16 residues. CDR1 is LGHNA, CDR2 YSLEER, per germline. The CDR3 sequence: CASSQGISGGFYEQYF. The CDR3 DNA follows: TGCGCCAGCAGCCAAGGGATTAGCGGGGGATTCTACGAGCAGTACTTC.

The V and J genes are TRBV28 and TRBJ1-6; D gene uncertain. Germline-derived CDR1 and CDR2 are MDHEN and SYDVKM. Deletions cut 5 bases from V and 6 bases from J, with 5 bases between. This CDR3 contains 12 residues. The CDR3 DNA reads TGTGCCAGCAGTCCATTTAATTCACCCCTCCACTTT. It codes for CASSPFNSPLHF.

The rearrangement joins TRBV6-5 to TRBJ1-2; TRBD1 is a possible D gene (5 bases). The germline V gene has CDR1 MNHEY and CDR2 SVGAGI. The CDR3 consists of 12 residues. Trimming took off 9 bases at V and 3 bases at J, with 11 bases between the two ends. The CDR3 sequence: CASWVGDYGYTF. CDR3 bases: TGTGCCAGTTGGGTAGGGGACTATGGCTACACCTTC.